This is a list of T cell receptor beta chains from one sample in a study of T cell responses to AZD1222 COVID-19 vaccine. The table came from immunoSEQ multiplex PCR; TCRdb's copy has only in-frame clones and leaves some out. The data show approximately 94,000 clones, more than 75% seen once. The input for sequencing was peripheral blood, taken on day 0 of AZD1222 vaccination. These receptor sequences come from an adult in good health. CDR3s include the opening cysteine and the closing phenylalanine or tryptophan. The D gene is left open where the match is weak. Clone size, where shown, is once, few, many, or a class for clones that have expanded.

d_gene	v_gene	abundance	j_gene	CDR3aa	CDR3nt
NA	TRBV10-3	NA	TRBJ2-3	CAISVALSDTQYF	TGTGCCATCAGCGTAGCTTTGTCAGATACGCAGTATTTT
NA	TRBV10-3	NA	TRBJ1-2	CAISESNTGGYGYTF	TGTGCCATCAGTGAGTCGAATACAGGAGGGTATGGCTACACCTTC
NA	TRBV7-9	NA	TRBJ2-4	CASSWGDGTKNIQYF	TGTGCCAGCAGCTGGGGGGACGGGACCAAAAACATTCAGTACTTC
TRBD1	TRBV6-5	once	TRBJ2-7	CASSYLPRQGVYEQYF	TGTGCCAGCAGTTACCTCCCCAGACAGGGCGTATACGAGCAGTACTTC
NA	TRBV2	NA	TRBJ2-1	CASLESSPNEQFF	TGTGCCAGCTTAGAATCCTCCCCGAATGAGCAGTTCTTC
TRBD1	TRBV19	few	TRBJ2-7	CASSPGKGTGRPYEQYF	TGTGCCAGTAGTCCGGGAAAAGGGACAGGTCGACCCTACGAGCAGTACTTC
NA	TRBV7-9	NA	TRBJ2-7	CASSAAGLGSYEQYF	TGTGCCAGCAGCGCTGCGGGGCTGGGCTCCTACGAGCAGTACTTC
NA	TRBV24-1	NA	TRBJ1-5	CATSDTNNLWHF	TGTGCCACCAGTGATACCAACAATCTTTGGCATTTT
NA	TRBV6-5	NA	TRBJ2-7	CATMDGANEQYF	TGTGCCACGATGGATGGGGCCAACGAGCAGTACTTC
TRBD1	TRBV4-1	NA	TRBJ1-5	CASSQAAGGSNQPQHF	TGCGCCAGCAGCCAAGCAGCAGGGGGTAGCAATCAGCCCCAGCATTTT
NA	TRBV5-8	NA	TRBJ1-1	CASSLWGVPEAFF	TGTGCCAGCAGCCTCTGGGGTGTCCCTGAAGCTTTCTTT
NA	TRBV7-3	NA	TRBJ1-6	CASSSGGIGSPLHF	TGTGCCAGCAGCTCTGGGGGTATCGGGTCACCCCTCCACTTT
TRBD1	TRBV3-1/TRBV3-2	NA	TRBJ1-1	CASSQGTTGGYTEAFF	TGTGCCAGCAGCCAAGGGACCACAGGGGGTTACACTGAAGCTTTCTTT
NA	TRBV7-8	NA	TRBJ1-2	CASSLVFRPTGNYGYTF	TGTGCCAGCAGCTTAGTCTTTCGACCCACGGGGAACTATGGCTACACCTTC
TRBD2	TRBV2	NA	TRBJ2-2	CASSLAGGPLNTGELFF	TGTGCCAGCAGTCTAGCGGGGGGCCCACTCAACACCGGGGAGCTGTTTTTT
NA	TRBV7-9	NA	TRBJ1-1	CASSSQGSAFF	TGTGCCAGCAGTTCTCAGGGATCAGCTTTCTTT
NA	TRBV9	once	TRBJ2-2	CASSVTSNPLELFF	TGTGCCAGCAGCGTCACGAGTAACCCCCTCGAGCTGTTTTTT
TRBD1	TRBV6-5	few	TRBJ1-1	CASSRGRGTEAFF	TGTGCCAGTAGCAGGGGGCGCGGCACTGAAGCTTTCTTT
TRBD2	TRBV19	NA	TRBJ2-2	CASSIVAGVITGELFF	TGTGCCAGTAGTATAGTAGCGGGAGTAATCACCGGGGAGCTGTTTTTT
NA	TRBV5-1	NA	TRBJ2-3	CASSLGSSPDTQYF	TGCGCCAGCAGCTTGGGATCTAGCCCAGATACGCAGTATTTT
NA	TRBV29-1	NA	TRBJ2-7	CSVEVYEQYF	TGCAGCGTTGAAGTCTACGAGCAGTACTTC
NA	TRBV27	once	TRBJ2-7	CASRGLGANYEQYF	TGTGCCAGCAGAGGGTTGGGTGCCAACTACGAGCAGTACTTC
NA	TRBV5-6	NA	TRBJ1-5	CASSLLAGVTTQPQHF	TGTGCCAGCAGCTTGCTTGCAGGCGTCACCACTCAGCCCCAGCATTTT
TRBD1	TRBV2	NA	TRBJ1-1	CASRPRGAGNTEAFF	TGTGCCAGCAGGCCCAGGGGGGCCGGGAACACTGAAGCTTTCTTT
TRBD1	TRBV3-1/TRBV3-2	NA	TRBJ1-1	CASSQAHGTAEAFF	TGTGCCAGCAGCCAAGCACATGGGACAGCTGAAGCTTTCTTT
NA	TRBV14	NA	TRBJ2-4	CASSQDLSRNIQYF	TGTGCCAGCAGCCAAGATCTATCGAGAAACATTCAGTACTTC
NA	TRBV29-1	NA	TRBJ1-1	CSANYPGAEAFF	TGCAGCGCCAATTACCCAGGGGCTGAAGCCTTCTTT
NA	TRBV5-1	few	TRBJ2-5	CASSAGLTEKETQYF	TGCGCCAGCAGCGCTGGGCTCACAGAGAAAGAGACCCAGTACTTC